The clone carrying this T cell receptor beta chain appeared many times. Its antigen is as yet unknown. Quantitative molecular-barcoded 5'-RACE generated the TCR beta libraries. TCRdb reanalysed the 5' RACE reads using MiXCR and keeps one entry per CDR3 protein. This sample has 100,000 to 150,000 distinct CDR3 sequences; around 9.3% occur once, and the top ten carry 2.5% to 4%. This entry is derived from a study of CD8 T cells in ankylosing spondylitis. Overall study findings and caveats: Made up of under ten highly homologous variants, a TCR beta motif appeared characteristic of ankylosing spondylitis blood. Matched synovial fluid from ankylosing spondylitis patients was reported to be enriched for disease-linked clones. Within peripheral blood, clones linked to disease were CD8+ and relatively rare.

The length of the CDR3 is 21 residues. V trimming: 4 bases; J trimming: 6 bases; junction bases outside the gene matches: 27. Germline CDR1 SGHNT, CDR2 YENEEA. The chain uses TRBV11-3 and TRBJ2-3; 8 bases are shared with TRBD2. Material: blood, either unsorted or a sorted T cell fraction (not recorded which). This TCR was sampled from a male donor with ankylosing spondylitis or in good health (not recorded which). The CDR3 DNA sequence: TGTGCCAGCAGCTCACCTCGGGGAAAAATACGATTAAGCGGGAGTACCGATACGCAGTATTTT. Translated: CASSSPRGKIRLSGSTDTQYF.